This TCR beta chain was profiled in a study of response to subunit inactivated influenza vaccine. Regarding the study as a whole: New T cells are recruited in small numbers by each seasonal influenza vaccination, according to the authors' suggestion.

TCRdb re-analysed the RT-PCR reads in MiXCR, keeping a single row per CDR3 protein. The top ten hold 8% to 13% of the sample, which has around 600,000 distinct CDR3 sequences, 11% seen once. This CDR3 region has 14 residues. The germline V and J ends were trimmed by 5 bases and 4 bases, with 14 bases remaining between them. This clonotype has only a few counts. Its target is not known. A further study also used this sample, focusing on T cells expressing NK-cell markers. From that paper: TCR beta cDNA was made by 5'RACE template switching with UMIs. Four donors likewise had their CD3+CD56-NKG2C+ fraction led by these clonotypes. Nothing established the HCMV specificity of expanded NKG2C+ T cell clones.

The chain links TRBV12-3 or TRBV12-4 to TRBJ1-2; no clear D. The sample was PBMCs from blood, taken on the day of vaccination. This TCR came from a man in his forties or fifties who received an inactivated influenza vaccine. CDR3 bases: TGTGCCAGCAGTCCACCCCCAGGAGTCTATGGCTACACCTTC. The encoded protein is CASSPPPGVYGYTF.